The clone carrying this T cell receptor (beta chain) occurred a few times. Its antigen is as yet unknown. Trimming cost V 1 base and J 5 bases; bases outside gene matches: 5. From germline, CDR1 is SGHRS and CDR2 YFSETQ. This CDR3 spans 15 amino acids. The study recruited healthy Caucasian donors from Russia who were aged roughly 6 to 100. This sample was taken from a study of blood T cells in healthy people across ages. As for the study in general: Template switching captured about one barcoded beta molecule per two T cells. Study observations and caveats: Greater diversity and more naive CD4+ cells were seen in long-lived donors than in aged donors.

A second roughly 6 to 12 cycle PCR used barcoded and J-beta primers. Each cDNA was tagged by a template-switch adaptor containing 12 random nucleotides. TCRdb used MiXCR to reprocess the 5' RACE reads, holding one entry per CDR3 protein. This table holds over 950,000 distinct CDR3 sequences, under 40% found once. Input material: blood. V and J are TRBV5-1 and TRBJ2-4; 8 nucleotides align to TRBD1. The TCR comes from a man aged 18 to 35 in good health. The CDR3 DNA reads as TGCGCCAGCAGCTTGTTCCTGGACAGGGAAAACATTCAGTACTTC. Translation gives CASSLFLDRENIQYF.